A single sample gave rise to the 2 T cell receptor beta chains below, sequenced in a study of blood T cell repertoires in COVID-19. TCRdb keeps only in-frame clones here, not all; method: immunoSEQ multiplex PCR. The sample has about 150,000 clones, roughly four fifths seen once. Sequencing used peripheral blood. The receptors stem from a human donor with acute or convalescent COVID-19. The donor label of this sample is uncertain.

This rearrangement joins TRBV7-9 to TRBJ1-4; D may be TRBD1 (5 bases). The CDR3 extends over 15 amino acids. V was trimmed by 1 base and J by 4 bases, leaving 10 bases between them. Looked up from germline, CDR1 is SEHNR and CDR2 is FQNEAQ (reference sequence). The CDR3 sequence is CASSLGDRRNEKLFF. CDR3 sequence (DNA): TGTGCCAGCAGCTTAGGAGACAGACGTAATGAAAAACTGTTTTTT.

The chain carries TRBV29-1 and TRBJ1-1, with TRBD1 matching over 7 bases. CDR1 is SQVTM and CDR2 is ANQGSEA in the germline V gene. The V gene end was trimmed by 6 bases and the J gene end by 11 bases; junction bases not matched to a gene: 15. This CDR3 contains 13 residues. As DNA, the CDR3 is TGCAGCGTCTTAAGGGACAGCTCGTTGACGGCTTTCTTT. Protein: CSVLRDSSLTAFF. Looking up the rest from reference TRBV29-1 and TRBJ1-1 gives the full variable domain: SAVISQKPSRDICQRGTSLTIQCQVDSQVTMMFWYRQQPGQSLTLIATANQGSEATYESGFVIDKFPISRPNLTFSTLTVSNMSPEDSSIYLCSVLRDSSLTAFFGQGTRLTVV.